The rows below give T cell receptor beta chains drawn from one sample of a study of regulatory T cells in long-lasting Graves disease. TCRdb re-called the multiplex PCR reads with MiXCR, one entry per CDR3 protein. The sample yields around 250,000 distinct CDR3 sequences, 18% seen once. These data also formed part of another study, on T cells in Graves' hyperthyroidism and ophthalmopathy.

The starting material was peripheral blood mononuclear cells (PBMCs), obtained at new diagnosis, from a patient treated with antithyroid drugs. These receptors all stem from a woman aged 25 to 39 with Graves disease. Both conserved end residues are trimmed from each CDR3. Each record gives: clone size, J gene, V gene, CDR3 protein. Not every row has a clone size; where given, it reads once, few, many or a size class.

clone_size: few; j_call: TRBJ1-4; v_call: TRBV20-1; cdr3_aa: SAAYTTNEKLF
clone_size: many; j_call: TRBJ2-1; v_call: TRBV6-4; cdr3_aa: ASSDSSATPYNEQF
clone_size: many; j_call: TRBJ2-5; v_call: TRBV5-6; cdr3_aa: ASSFKFQETQY
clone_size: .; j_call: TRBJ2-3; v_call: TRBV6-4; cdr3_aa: ASVGHLFTDTQY
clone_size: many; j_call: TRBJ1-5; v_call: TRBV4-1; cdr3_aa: ASSQWAGATGGRNSNQPQH
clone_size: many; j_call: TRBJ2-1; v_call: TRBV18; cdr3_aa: ASSRGRHIYNEQF
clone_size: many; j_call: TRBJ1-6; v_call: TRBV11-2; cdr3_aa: ASSHRDRESSPLH
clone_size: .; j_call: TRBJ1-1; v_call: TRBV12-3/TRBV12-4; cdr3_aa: ASSQGHLIPEAF
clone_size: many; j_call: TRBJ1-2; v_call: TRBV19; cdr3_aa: ASSTTGYRGYT
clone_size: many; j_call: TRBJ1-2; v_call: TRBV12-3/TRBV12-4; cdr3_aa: ASSFSGIKANYGYT
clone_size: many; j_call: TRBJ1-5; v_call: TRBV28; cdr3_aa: ASRGDLMVAPQH
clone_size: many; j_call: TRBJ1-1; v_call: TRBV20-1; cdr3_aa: SARDWGEAEAF
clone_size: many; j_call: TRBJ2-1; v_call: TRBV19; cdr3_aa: ASSLGTSGGYNEQF
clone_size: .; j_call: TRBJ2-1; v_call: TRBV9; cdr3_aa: ASSVAGGGNEQF
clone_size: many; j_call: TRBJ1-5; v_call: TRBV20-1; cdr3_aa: SAVRESNQPQH
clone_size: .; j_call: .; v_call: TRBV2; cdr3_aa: ASRLTGTGVGYT